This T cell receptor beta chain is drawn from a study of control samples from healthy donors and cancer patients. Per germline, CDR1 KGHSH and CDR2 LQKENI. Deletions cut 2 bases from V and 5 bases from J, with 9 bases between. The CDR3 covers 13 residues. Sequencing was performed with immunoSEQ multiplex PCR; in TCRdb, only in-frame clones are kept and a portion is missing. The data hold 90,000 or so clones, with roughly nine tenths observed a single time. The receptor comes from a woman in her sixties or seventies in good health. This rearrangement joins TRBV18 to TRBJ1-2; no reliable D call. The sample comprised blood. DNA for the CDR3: TGTGCCAGCTCACCAGAGGTAGAGTATGGCTACACCTTC. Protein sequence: CASSPEVEYGYTF.